This T cell receptor (beta chain) was captured in a study of T cell repertoires in cytomegalovirus infection. Study context: Indications came from public TCR beta signatures; they pointed to CMV infection and to a matching HLA type. Study findings and constraints: The ex vivo response was dominated by HLA-C-restricted CMV-specific TCR beta clonotypes. The cumulative frequency of public TCR beta families distinguished individuals who carried CMV together with the relevant HLA.

Ten or more counts support this clonotype. What it binds is not known. The germline gives CDR1 SGHVS, CDR2 FQNEAQ. This CDR3 contains 16 residues. Trimming shortened V by 4 bases and J by 1 base, and 16 bases separated the two germline ends. Using its own MiXCR run on the reads, TCRdb lists one record per CDR3 protein. The data contain 740,000 or so distinct CDR3 sequences, approximately 34% of them seen just once; the ten biggest clones take up more than 2.5%. The V and J genes are TRBV7-8 and TRBJ2-5, with no clear D. Sequencing was carried out using PBMCs. The sequence came from a human donor in good health (CMV status not recorded). Some clones in this sample may be carry-over from other donors' samples. As DNA, the CDR3 is TGTGCCAGCAGCTCCGCTGGGATGTCAGTCCAAGAGACCCAGTACTTC. It encodes CASSSAGMSVQETQYF.